This T cell receptor (beta chain) was sequenced for a study of blood T cell repertoires in COVID-19. Study as a whole: From T cells, B-cell-depleted T cells, or PBMCs came the material, which was cDNA or gDNA.

In the authors' methods: It was from reference gene primer amplification that nucleated cell counts were estimated. Generated by immunoSEQ multiplex PCR, the TCRdb table keeps only in-frame clones and is missing some. The V and J calls and the clone size are those of that table, but D and trimming were determined from the DNA. The sample holds around 310,000 clones, 85% to 90% seen once. Looked up from germline, CDR1 is KGHSH and CDR2 is LQKENI. The CDR3 is made up of 14 amino acids. With 2 bases removed from V and 3 bases from J, the gap between germline ends came to 11 bases. The sample was peripheral blood. The chain employs TRBV18 and TRBJ2-7, with D possibly being TRBD1 (5 bases). This TCR was sampled from a woman aged 40 to 50 with COVID-19, enrolled during active disease. Here the CDR3 reads CASSPTDNYYEQYF. The CDR3, as DNA: TGTGCCAGCTCACCAACGGACAACTACTACGAGCAGTACTTC.